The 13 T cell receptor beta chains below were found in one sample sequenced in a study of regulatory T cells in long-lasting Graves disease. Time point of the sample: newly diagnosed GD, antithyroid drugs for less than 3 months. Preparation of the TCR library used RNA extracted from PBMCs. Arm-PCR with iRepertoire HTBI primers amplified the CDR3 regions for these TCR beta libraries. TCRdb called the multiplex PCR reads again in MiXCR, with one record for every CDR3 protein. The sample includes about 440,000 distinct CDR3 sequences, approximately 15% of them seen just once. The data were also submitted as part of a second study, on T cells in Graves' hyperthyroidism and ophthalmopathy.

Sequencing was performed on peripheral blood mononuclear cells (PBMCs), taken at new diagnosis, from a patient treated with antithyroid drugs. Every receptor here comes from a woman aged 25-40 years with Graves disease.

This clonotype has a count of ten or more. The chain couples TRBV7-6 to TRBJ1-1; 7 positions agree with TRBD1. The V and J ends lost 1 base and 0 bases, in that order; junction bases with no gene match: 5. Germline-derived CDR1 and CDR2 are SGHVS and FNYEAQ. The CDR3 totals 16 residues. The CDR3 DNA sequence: TGTGCCAGCAGCTTAGGAACAGGGGCGATGAACACTGAAGCTTTCTTT. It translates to CASSLGTGAMNTEAFF.

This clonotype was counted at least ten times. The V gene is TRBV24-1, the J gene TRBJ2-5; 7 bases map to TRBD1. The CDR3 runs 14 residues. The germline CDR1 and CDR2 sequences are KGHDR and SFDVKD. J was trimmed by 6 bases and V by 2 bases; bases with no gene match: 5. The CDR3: CATSDSQGRKTQYF. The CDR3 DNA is TGTGCCACCAGTGATTCACAGGGGCGCAAGACCCAGTACTTC.

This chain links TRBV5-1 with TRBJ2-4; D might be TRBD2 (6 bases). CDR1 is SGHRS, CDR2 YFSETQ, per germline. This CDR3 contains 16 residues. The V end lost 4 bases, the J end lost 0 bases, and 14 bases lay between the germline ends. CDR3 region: CASSLEGVSAKNIQYF. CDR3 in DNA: TGCGCCAGCAGCCTGGAGGGTGTCTCAGCCAAAAACATTCAGTACTTC.

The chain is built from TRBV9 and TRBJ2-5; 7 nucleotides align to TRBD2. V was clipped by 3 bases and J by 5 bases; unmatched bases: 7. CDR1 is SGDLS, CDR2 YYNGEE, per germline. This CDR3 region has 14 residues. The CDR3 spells CASSGTSSEETQYF. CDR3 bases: TGTGCCAGCAGCGGGACTAGTTCGGAGGAGACCCAGTACTTC.

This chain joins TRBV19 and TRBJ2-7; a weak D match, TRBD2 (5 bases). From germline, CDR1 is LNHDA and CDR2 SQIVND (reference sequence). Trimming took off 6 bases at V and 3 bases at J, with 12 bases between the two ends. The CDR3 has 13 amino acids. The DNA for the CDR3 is TGTGCCAGTAGCGGACTTATGAACTACGAGCAGTACTTC. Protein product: CASSGLMNYEQYF.

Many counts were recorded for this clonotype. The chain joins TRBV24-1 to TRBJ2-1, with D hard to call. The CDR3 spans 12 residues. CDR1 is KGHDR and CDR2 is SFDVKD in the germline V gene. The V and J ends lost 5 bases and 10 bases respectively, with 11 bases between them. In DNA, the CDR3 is TGTGCCACCAGTGGGGCTGTGGGAGAGCAGTTCTTC. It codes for CATSGAVGEQFF.

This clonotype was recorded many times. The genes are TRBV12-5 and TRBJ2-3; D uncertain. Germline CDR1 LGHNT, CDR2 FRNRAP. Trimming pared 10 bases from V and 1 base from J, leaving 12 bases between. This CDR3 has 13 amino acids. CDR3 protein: CANRPPGTDTQYF. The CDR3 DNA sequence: TGTGCTAATAGACCCCCCGGCACAGATACGCAGTATTTT. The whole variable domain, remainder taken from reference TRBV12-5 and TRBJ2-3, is DARVTQTPRHKVTEMGQEVTMRCQPILGHNTVFWYRQTMMQGLELLAYFRNRAPLDDSGMPKDRFSAEMPDATLATLKIQPSEPRDSAVYFCANRPPGTDTQYFGPGTRLTVL.

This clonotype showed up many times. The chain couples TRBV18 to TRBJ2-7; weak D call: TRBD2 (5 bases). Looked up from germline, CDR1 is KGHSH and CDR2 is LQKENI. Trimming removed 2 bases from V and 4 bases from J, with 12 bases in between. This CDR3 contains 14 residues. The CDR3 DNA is TGTGCCAGCTCACCAATCAGAGGGAAGTACGAGCAGTACTTC. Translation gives CASSPIRGKYEQYF.

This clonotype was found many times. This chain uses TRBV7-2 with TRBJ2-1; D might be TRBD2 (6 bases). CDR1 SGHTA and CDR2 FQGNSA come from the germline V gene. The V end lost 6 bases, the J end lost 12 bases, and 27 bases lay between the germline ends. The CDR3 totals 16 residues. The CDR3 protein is CASSSTYRDSSRGQFF. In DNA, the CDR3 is TGTGCCAGCAGTTCGACTTACCGGGACTCCTCACGGGGGCAGTTCTTC.

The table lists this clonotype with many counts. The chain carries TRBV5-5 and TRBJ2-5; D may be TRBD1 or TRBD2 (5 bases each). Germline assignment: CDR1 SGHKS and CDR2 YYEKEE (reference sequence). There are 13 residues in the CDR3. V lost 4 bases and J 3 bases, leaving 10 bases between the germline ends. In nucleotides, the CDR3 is TGTGCCAGCAGCGGGGGTGGAGAAGAGACCCAGTACTTC. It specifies CASSGGGEETQYF.

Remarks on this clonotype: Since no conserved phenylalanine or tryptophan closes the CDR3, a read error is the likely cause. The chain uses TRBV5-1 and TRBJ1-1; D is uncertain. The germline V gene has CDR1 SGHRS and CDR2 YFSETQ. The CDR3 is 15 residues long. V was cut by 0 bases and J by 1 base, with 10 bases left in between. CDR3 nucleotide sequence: TGCGCCAGCAGCTTGGATGGGCAACCGAACACTGAAGCTTTCTCT. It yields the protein CASSLDGQPNTEAFS.

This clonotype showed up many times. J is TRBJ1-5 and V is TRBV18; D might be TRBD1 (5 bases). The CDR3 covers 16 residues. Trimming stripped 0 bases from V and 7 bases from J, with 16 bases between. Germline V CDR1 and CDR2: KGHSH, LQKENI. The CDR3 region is CASSPPFQGPGQPQHF. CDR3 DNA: TGTGCCAGCTCACCACCATTCCAGGGTCCTGGGCAGCCCCAGCATTTT. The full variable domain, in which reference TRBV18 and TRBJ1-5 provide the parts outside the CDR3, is NAGVMQNPRHLVRRRGQEARLRCSPMKGHSHVYWYRQLPEEGLKFMVYLQKENIIDESGMPKERFSAEFPKEGPSILRIQQVVRGDSAAYFCASSPPFQGPGQPQHFGDGTRLSIL.

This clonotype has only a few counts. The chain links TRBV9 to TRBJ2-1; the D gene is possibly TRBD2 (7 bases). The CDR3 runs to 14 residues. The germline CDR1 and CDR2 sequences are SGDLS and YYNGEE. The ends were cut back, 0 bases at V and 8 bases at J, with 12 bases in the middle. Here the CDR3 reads CASSVEAGHYEQFF. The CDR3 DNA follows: TGTGCCAGCAGCGTAGAAGCGGGACATTATGAGCAGTTCTTC.